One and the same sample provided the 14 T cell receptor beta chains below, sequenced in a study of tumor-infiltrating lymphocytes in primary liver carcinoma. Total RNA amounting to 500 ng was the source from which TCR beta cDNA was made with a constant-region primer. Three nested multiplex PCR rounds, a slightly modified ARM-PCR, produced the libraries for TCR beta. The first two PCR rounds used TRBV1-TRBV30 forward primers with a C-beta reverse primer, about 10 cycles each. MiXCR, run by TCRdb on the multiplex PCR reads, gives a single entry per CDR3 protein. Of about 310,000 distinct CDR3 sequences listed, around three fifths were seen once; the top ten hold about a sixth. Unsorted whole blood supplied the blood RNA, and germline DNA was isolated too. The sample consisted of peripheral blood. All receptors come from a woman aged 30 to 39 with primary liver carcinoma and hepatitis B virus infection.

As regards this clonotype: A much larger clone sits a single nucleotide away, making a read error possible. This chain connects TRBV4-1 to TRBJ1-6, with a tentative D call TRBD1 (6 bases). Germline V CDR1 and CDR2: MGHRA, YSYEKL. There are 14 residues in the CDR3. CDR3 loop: CASSRTGNNSPLQF. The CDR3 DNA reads TGCGCCAGCAGCCGAACAGGGAATAATTCACCCCTCCAGTTT.

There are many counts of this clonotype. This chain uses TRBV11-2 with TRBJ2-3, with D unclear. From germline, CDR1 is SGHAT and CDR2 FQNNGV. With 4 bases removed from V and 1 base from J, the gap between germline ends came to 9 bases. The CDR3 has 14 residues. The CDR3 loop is CASSSTAGTDTQYF. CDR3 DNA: TGTGCCAGCAGCTCCACAGCAGGCACAGATACGCAGTATTTT.

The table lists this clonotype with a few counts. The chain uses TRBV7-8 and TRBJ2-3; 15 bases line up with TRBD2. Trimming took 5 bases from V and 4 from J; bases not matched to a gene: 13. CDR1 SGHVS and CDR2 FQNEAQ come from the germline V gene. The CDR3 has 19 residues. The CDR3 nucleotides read TGTGCCAGCAGCCCCTCCGGACTAGCGGGAGGGGGGCGGGCAGATACGCAGTATTTT. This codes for CASSPSGLAGGGRADTQYF.

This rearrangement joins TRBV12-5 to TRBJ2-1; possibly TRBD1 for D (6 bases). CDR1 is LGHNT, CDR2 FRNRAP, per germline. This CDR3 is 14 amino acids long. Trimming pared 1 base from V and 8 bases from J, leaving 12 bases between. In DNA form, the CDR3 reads TGTGCTAGTGGTTTGGGCGCCAGGGGTGATGAGCAGTTCTTC. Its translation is CASGLGARGDEQFF.

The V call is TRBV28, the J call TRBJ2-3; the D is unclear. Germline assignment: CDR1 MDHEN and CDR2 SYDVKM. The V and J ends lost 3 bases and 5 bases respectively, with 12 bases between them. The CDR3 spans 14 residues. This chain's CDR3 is CASSLEKPGDTQYF. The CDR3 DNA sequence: TGTGCCAGCAGTTTGGAAAAGCCGGGAGATACGCAGTATTTT.

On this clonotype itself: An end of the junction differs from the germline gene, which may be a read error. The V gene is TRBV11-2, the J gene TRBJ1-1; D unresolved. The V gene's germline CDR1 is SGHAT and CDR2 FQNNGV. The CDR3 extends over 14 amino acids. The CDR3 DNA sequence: TGTGCCAACAGCTCCTCCAGGCAGTACACTGAAGCTTTCTTT. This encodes CANSSSRQYTEAFF.

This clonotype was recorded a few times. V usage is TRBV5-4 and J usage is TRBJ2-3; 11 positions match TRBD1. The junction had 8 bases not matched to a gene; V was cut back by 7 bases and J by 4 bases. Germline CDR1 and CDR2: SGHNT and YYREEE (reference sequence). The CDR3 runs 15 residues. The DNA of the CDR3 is TGTGCCAGCCTACAGAGGACAGGGGGCCCAGATACGCAGTATTTT. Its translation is CASLQRTGGPDTQYF.

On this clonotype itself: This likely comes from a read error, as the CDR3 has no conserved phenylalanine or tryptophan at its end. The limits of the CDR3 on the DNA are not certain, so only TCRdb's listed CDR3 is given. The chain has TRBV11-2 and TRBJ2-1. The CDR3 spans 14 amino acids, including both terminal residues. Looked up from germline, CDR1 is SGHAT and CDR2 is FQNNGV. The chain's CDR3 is CASSLELRGNEQLL.

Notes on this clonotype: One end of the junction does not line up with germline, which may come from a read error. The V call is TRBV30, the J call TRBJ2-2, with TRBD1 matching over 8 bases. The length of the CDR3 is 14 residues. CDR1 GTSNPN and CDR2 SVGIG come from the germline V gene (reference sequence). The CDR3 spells CAWKRQGLAGELFF. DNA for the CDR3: TGTGCCTGGAAACGACAGGGGTTGGCCGGGGAACTGTTTTTT. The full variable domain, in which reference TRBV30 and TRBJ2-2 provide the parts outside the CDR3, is SQTIHQWPATLVQPVGSPLSLECTVEGTSNPNLYWYRQAAGRGLQLLFYSVGIGQISSEVPQNLSASRPQDRQFILSSKKLLLSDSGFYLCAWKRQGLAGELFFGEGSRLTVL.

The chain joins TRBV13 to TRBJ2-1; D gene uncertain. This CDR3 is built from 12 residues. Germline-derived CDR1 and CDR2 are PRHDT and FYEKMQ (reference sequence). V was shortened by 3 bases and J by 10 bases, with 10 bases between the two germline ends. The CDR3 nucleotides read TGTGCCAGCAGCTTCGTGATTTGGGAGCAGTTCTTC. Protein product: CASSFVIWEQFF.

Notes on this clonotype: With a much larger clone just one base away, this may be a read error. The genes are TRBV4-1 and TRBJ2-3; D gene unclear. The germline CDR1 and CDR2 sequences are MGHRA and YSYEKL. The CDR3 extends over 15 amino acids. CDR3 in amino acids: CASSQDVGTTDMQYF. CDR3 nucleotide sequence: TGCGCCAGCAGCCAAGACGTGGGAACTACAGATATGCAGTATTTT.

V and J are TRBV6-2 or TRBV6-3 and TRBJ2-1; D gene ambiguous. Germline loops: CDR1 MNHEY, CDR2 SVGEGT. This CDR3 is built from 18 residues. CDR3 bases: TGTGCTTCGGCTACTGGACGGGCTAGGGTAGGTGGCCGCGATGAGCAGTTCTTC. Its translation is CASATGRARVGGRDEQFF.

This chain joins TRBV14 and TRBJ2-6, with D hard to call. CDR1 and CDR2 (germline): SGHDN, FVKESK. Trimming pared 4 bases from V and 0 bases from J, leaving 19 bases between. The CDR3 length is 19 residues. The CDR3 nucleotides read TGTGCCAGCAGCCGAGCACCGGGCCCCTCCGCCTCTGGGGCCAACGTCCTGACTTTC. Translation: CASSRAPGPSASGANVLTF.

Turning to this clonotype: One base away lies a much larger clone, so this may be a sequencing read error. The CDR3 bases are TGTGCCAGCAGGAAACAGGGGGGCCACGAGCAGTACTTC. Amino acids: CASRKQGGHEQYF. The chain couples TRBV12-3 or TRBV12-4 to TRBJ2-7; 8 bases are shared with TRBD1. This CDR3 comprises 13 residues. The junction had 6 bases not matched to a gene; V was cut back by 6 bases and J by 5 bases.